One sample yielded the 6 T cell receptor beta chains listed below, sequenced in a study of CD8 T cells in ankylosing spondylitis. In TCRdb, the 5' RACE reads were re-called with MiXCR into one record per CDR3 protein. The table lists around 300,000 distinct CDR3 sequences, around 15% of them singletons. The sequenced sample consisted of blood, either unsorted or a sorted T cell fraction (not recorded which). The receptors stem from a male donor with ankylosing spondylitis or in good health (not recorded which).

This clonotype showed up just a few times. The rearrangement links TRBV6-1 to TRBJ1-1; 10 positions agree with TRBD1. V gave up 1 base and J gave up 3 bases; unmatched junction bases: 2. The CDR3 contains 15 residues. Germline V gene sequence: CDR1 MNHNS, CDR2 SASEGT. The CDR3 coding sequence is TGTGCCAGCAGTGAAGGGACAGGGGGATACACTGAAGCTTTCTTT. Amino acids: CASSEGTGGYTEAFF.

A remark on this clonotype: One end of the junction fails to match germline, which may point to a read error. The chain employs TRBV20-1 and TRBJ2-3; D ambiguous. The germline CDR1 and CDR2 sequences are DFQATT and SNEGSKA (reference sequence). This CDR3 comprises 11 residues. Here the CDR3 reads CAGRSTDTQYF. CDR3 nucleotides: TGTGCCGGCCGGAGCACAGATACGCAGTATTTT.

The chain recombines TRBV5-1 with TRBJ2-7; 8 bases are shared with TRBD2. Losses at the gene ends were 3 bases for V and 6 bases for J; bases not matched to a gene: 8. Germline CDR1 is SGHRS and CDR2 is YFSETQ. The CDR3 sequence is 14 residues long. CDR3 residues: CASSSQIAGSEQYF. CDR3 nucleotides: TGCGCCAGCAGCTCCCAGATAGCGGGATCCGAGCAGTACTTC.

The chain joins TRBV6-5 to TRBJ1-1; D unclear. Germline values: CDR1 MNHEY, CDR2 SVGAGI. The CDR3 spans 12 residues. V was pared by 8 bases and J by 6 bases, with 13 bases between. The chain's CDR3 is CASYGIQSEAFF. The DNA for the CDR3 is TGTGCCAGCTACGGGATACAGTCTGAAGCTTTCTTT.

In this sample, this clonotype turned up a few times. V usage is TRBV5-5 and J usage is TRBJ1-1, with D perhaps TRBD1 (5 bases). CDR1 and CDR2 from the germline V gene are SGHKS and YYEKEE (reference sequence). Trimming cost V 2 bases and J 1 base, with 12 bases left between them. This CDR3 region has 15 residues. CDR3 residues: CASSLSIQANTEAFF. CDR3 bases: TGTGCCAGCAGCTTATCGATACAGGCGAACACTGAAGCTTTCTTT. The variable domain in full, completed from reference TRBV5-5 and TRBJ1-1, reads DAGVTQSPTHLIKTRGQQVTLRCSPISGHKSVSWYQQVLGQGPQFIFQYYEKEERGRGNFPDRFSARQFPNYSSELNVNALLLGDSALYLCASSLSIQANTEAFFGQGTRLTVV.

The V gene is TRBV5-1, the J gene TRBJ1-1, with TRBD1 identical over 7 bases. Unmatched junction bases numbered 3, after V lost 3 bases and J lost 7 bases. Germline V CDR1 and CDR2: SGHRS, YFSETQ. CDR3 length: 12 residues. The DNA of the CDR3 is TGCGCCAGCAGCTCCGGACAGGATGAAGCTTTCTTT. Encoded protein: CASSSGQDEAFF. Full variable domain (remainder filled in from reference TRBV5-1 and TRBJ1-1): KAGVTQTPRYLIKTRGQQVTLSCSPISGHRSVSWYQQTPGQGLQFLFEYFSETQRNKGNFPGRFSGRQFSNSRSEMNVSTLELGDSALYLCASSSGQDEAFFGQGTRLTVV.